This entry describes one TCR beta chain. Its antigen remains unidentified. V lost 4 bases, J lost 0 bases, and 7 bases lay in between. The V gene's germline CDR1 is SNHLY and CDR2 FYNNEI. The CDR3 consists of 14 residues. The record originates from a study of T cell responses to AZD1222 COVID-19 vaccine. Study summary: Researchers grouped second doses given at about 4 or about 12 weeks into one pool.

Some clones are missing from TCRdb's copy, which holds only in-frame ones; the method was immunoSEQ multiplex PCR. The table lists tens of thousands of clones, 70% to 90% of them singletons. Study-level points and caveats: Clonal diversity may have been underestimated, and the donors were mostly white British, with more females than males. In the spike-specific TCR repertoire, nearly half reportedly target unmutated variant regions. Spike-specific TCR breadth and depth rose after two AZD1222 doses.

Sequenced here: peripheral blood, sampled on day 0 of AZD1222 vaccination. The receptor comes from an adult in good health. V gene TRBV2 combines with J gene TRBJ2-1, with D hard to call. This CDR3 reads CASSVRSSYNEQFF. The CDR3 DNA reads as TGTGCCAGCAGTGTTCGGAGCTCCTACAATGAGCAGTTCTTC.